The 7 T cell receptor beta chains reported below all come from one sample, sequenced in a study of T cells in Graves' hyperthyroidism and ophthalmopathy. Amplified TCR beta CDR3 regions came from RNA transcripts. RT-PCR in the first round (using the HTBI primer set) targeted the TCR CDR3. One entry per CDR3 protein results from TCRdb running MiXCR on the multiplex PCR reads. The table shows 530,000 or so distinct CDR3 sequences, with around 24% occurring only once. The specimen sequenced was blood. All receptors come from a woman under 40 with Graves' ophthalmopathy.

The chain uses TRBV6-1 and TRBJ1-2; a possible D gene is TRBD1 (5 bases). Trimming left V 5 bases short and J 10 bases short, with 14 bases between. This CDR3 has 12 amino acids. Germline V gene lookup returns CDR1 MNHNS and CDR2 SASEGT. In DNA, the CDR3 is TGTGCCAGCAGTATGGGCCTGGGGGACTACACCTTC. Its protein product is CASSMGLGDYTF.

This clonotype was detected only a few times. The chain couples TRBV28 to TRBJ2-7; 9 bases are shared with TRBD2. Germline CDR1 reads MDHEN; CDR2 reads SYDVKM. This CDR3 spans 15 amino acids. V lost 6 bases and J lost 3; bases outside the gene matches: 9. The CDR3 DNA sequence: TGTGCCAGCAGCGCCGAGGCTAGCGGGATCTACGAGCAGTACTTC. The encoded protein is CASSAEASGIYEQYF.

The V gene is TRBV11-1, the J gene TRBJ1-1; TRBD1 matches at 8 bases. J was trimmed by 1 base and V by 5 bases; bases with no gene match: 6. This CDR3 has 15 amino acids. The germline gives CDR1 SGHAT, CDR2 FQDESV (reference sequence). The DNA for the CDR3 is TGTGCCAGCAGCCCCCGACAGGGGCAGAACACTGAAGCTTTCTTT. Amino acid sequence: CASSPRQGQNTEAFF.

The V gene is TRBV10-1, the J gene TRBJ2-7, with TRBD1 matching over 8 bases. The germline V gene encodes CDR1 WNHNN and CDR2 SYGVQD (reference sequence). V lost 8 bases, J lost 6 bases, and 6 bases stayed unmatched. This CDR3 has 12 amino acids. This CDR3 is CASAGQGGEQYF. The CDR3, as DNA: TGCGCCAGCGCCGGACAGGGAGGCGAGCAGTACTTC.

The sample holds many counts of this clonotype. The J gene is TRBJ2-5, the V gene TRBV27, with D maybe TRBD2 (7 bases). This CDR3 comprises 15 residues. V shed 2 bases and J shed 5 bases, with 15 bases lying between them. Germline values: CDR1 MNHEY, CDR2 SMNVEV (reference sequence). CDR3 nucleotide sequence: TGTGCCAGCAGTTTACGTTTACAGGGAGGGGAGACCCAGTACTTC. Its translation is CASSLRLQGGETQYF.

At least ten counts were recorded for this clonotype. The J gene is TRBJ1-2, the V gene TRBV2, with 12 bases that match TRBD1. The ends lost 6 bases at V and 3 bases at J; junction bases unmatched: 2. The CDR3 consists of 14 residues. Germline V gives CDR1 SNHLY, CDR2 FYNNEI. This chain's CDR3 is CASRGTGGYYGYTF. CDR3 bases: TGTGCCAGCAGGGGGACAGGGGGCTACTATGGCTACACCTTC.

Ten or more counts support this clonotype. This CDR3 reads CSAREVRGFPGANVLTF. The CDR3 nucleotides are TGCAGTGCTAGAGAAGTCAGAGGGTTCCCTGGGGCCAACGTCCTGACTTTC. The chain recombines TRBV20-1 with TRBJ2-6; D possibly corresponds to TRBD2 (5 bases). There are 17 residues in the CDR3. Trimming pared 0 bases from V and 2 bases from J, leaving 14 bases between. Germline CDR1 and CDR2: DFQATT and SNEGSKA (reference sequence).